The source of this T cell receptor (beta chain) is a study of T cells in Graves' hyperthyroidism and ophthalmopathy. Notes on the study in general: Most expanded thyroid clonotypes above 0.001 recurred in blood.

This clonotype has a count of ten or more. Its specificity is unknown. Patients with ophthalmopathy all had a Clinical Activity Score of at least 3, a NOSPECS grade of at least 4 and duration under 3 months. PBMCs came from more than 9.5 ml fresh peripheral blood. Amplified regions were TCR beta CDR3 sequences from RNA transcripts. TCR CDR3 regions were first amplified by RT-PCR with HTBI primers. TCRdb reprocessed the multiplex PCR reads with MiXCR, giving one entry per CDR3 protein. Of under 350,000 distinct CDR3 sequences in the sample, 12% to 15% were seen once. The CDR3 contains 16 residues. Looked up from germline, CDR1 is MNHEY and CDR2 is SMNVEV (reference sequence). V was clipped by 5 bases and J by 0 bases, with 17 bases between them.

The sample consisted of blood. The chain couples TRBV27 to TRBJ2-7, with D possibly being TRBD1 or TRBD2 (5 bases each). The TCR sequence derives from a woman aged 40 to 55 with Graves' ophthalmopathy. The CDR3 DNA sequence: TGTGCCAGCAGTGCCAGTCGGGGACCGATCTCCTACGAGCAGTACTTC. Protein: CASSASRGPISYEQYF.